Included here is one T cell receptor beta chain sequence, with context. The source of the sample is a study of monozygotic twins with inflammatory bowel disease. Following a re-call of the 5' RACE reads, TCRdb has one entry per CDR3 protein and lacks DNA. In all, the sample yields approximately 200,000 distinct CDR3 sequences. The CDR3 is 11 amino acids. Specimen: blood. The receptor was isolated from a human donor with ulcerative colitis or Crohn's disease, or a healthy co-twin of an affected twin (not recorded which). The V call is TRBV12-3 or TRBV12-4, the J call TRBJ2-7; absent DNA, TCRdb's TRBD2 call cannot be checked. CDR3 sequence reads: CASGRGSEQYF.